This T cell receptor beta chain was sequenced during a study of early T cells in non-severe SARS-CoV-2 infection. Study-level information: Investigators sequenced bulk RNA drawn from unsorted whole blood, and chains remained unpaired.

In the library, individual cDNA molecules carried attached unique molecular identifiers. TCRdb processed the 5' RACE reads anew with MiXCR; each CDR3 protein has one entry. This table holds 80,000 to 95,000 distinct CDR3 sequences, around 16% found once. Findings of the study overall: Reliance on VDJdb matching favored anti-spike CD8 responses; private and CD4 specificities were missed.

This CDR3 is 14 amino acids long. Germline V gives CDR1 MNHEY, CDR2 SVGEGT. V dropped 2 bases and J dropped 4 bases, with 11 bases sitting between them. The table lists this clonotype with many counts. Its antigen is unknown. The sample here was whole blood, taken at baseline. This clonotype originated in an adult who was a healthcare worker with PCR-confirmed SARS-CoV-2 infection or an uninfected control (not recorded which). This chain links TRBV6-2 or TRBV6-3 with TRBJ1-1; TRBD1 might be the D (6 bases). CDR3 in amino acids: CASSYKGGGTEAFF. In DNA, the CDR3 is TGTGCCAGCAGTTACAAGGGAGGGGGCACTGAAGCTTTCTTT.